The present entry profiles one T cell receptor (beta chain) with its context. This sample is part of a study of monozygotic twins with inflammatory bowel disease. From the 5' RACE reads, TCRdb lists one entry per CDR3 protein and no DNA. This sample lists some 170,000 distinct CDR3 sequences; its ten largest clones have 2.4%. Germline values: CDR1 SGHRS, CDR2 YFSETQ. This CDR3 has 19 amino acids. The sample was blood. The chain couples TRBV5-1 to TRBJ2-1; TCRdb indicates TRBD1, and absent DNA this call remains unverified. The receptor's source is a human donor with ulcerative colitis or Crohn's disease, or a healthy co-twin of an affected twin (not recorded which). Here the CDR3 reads CASSLYVGTRGSSYNEQFF.